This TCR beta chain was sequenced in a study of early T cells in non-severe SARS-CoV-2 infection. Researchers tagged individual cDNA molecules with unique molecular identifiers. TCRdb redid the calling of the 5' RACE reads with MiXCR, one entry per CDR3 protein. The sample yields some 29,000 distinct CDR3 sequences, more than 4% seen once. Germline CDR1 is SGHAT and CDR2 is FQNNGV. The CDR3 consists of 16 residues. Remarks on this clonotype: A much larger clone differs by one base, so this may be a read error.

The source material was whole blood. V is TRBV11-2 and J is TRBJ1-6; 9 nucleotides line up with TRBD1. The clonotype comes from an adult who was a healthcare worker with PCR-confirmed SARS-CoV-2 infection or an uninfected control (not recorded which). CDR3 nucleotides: TGTGCCAACAGCCTCCGGACAGGGGTATCGGGTTCACCCCTCCACTTT. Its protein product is CANSLRTGVSGSPLHF. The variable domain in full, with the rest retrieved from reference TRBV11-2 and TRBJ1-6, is EAGVAQSPRYKIIEKRQSVAFWCNPISGHATLYWYQQILGQGPKLLIQFQNNGVVDDSQLPKDRFSAERLKGVDSTLKIQPAKLEDSAVYLCANSLRTGVSGSPLHFGNGTRLTVT.